Listed below are T cell receptor beta chains from one sample, sequenced in a study of post-analysis software for immune sequencing data. TCRdb independently ran MiXCR on the PCR reads; one entry per CDR3 protein. The sample includes roughly 800,000 distinct CDR3 sequences, 40% to 55% of them seen just once. The sequencing sample was made of blood. These receptors came from a girl between 5 and 17 years old with multiple sclerosis. CDR3s include the opening cysteine and the closing phenylalanine or tryptophan. Fields, in order: J gene, V gene, clone size, D gene, CDR3 DNA, CDR3 protein. The D gene is left open where the match is weak. Some rows mark clone size as missing; the rest say once, few, many or name a class of expanded clone.

>TRBJ2-1|TRBV5-1|once|.
TGCGCCAGCAGCCCACCGGGACGCAGATACAATGAGCAGTTCTTC
CASSPPGRRYNEQFF
>TRBJ2-7|TRBV7-9|many|TRBD1
TGTGCCAGCAGCCCTACTCCGGGACAGATAAACTACGAGCAGTACTTC
CASSPTPGQINYEQYF
>TRBJ2-7|TRBV11-3|few|.
TGTGCCAGCAGCTTCACCCAGGCTTACGAGCAGTACTTC
CASSFTQAYEQYF
>TRBJ2-3|TRBV7-2|.|.
TGTGCCAGCAGCTTAGGAGGTCGAGCGGGCACAGATACGCAGTATTTT
CASSLGGRAGTDTQYF
>TRBJ2-1|TRBV7-8|many|.
TGTGCCAGCAGCTTAGCGGGGACTTACAATGAGCAGTTCTTC
CASSLAGTYNEQFF
>TRBJ2-7|TRBV7-6|.|TRBD1
TGTGCCAGCAGCTCCGGACAGGGAACGTCCTACGAGCAGTACTTC
CASSSGQGTSYEQYF
>TRBJ2-7|TRBV7-2|many|.
TGTGCCAGCAGCTTATCTAGGACCACCTACGAGCAGTACTTC
CASSLSRTTYEQYF
>TRBJ1-1|TRBV7-9|few|TRBD1
TGTGCCAGCAGCTTCGGGACAGGGATTGAAGCTTTCTTT
CASSFGTGIEAFF
>TRBJ2-1|TRBV7-2|.|.
TGTGCCAGCAGCTTACAGGGGTACGATGAGCAGTTCTTC
CASSLQGYDEQFF
>TRBJ1-4|TRBV7-9|few|TRBD1
TGTGCCAGCAGCTTTCGACTCCAGGGACAGTCCGGAACTAATGAAAAACTGTTTTTT
CASSFRLQGQSGTNEKLFF
>TRBJ2-3|TRBV2|.|.
TGTGCCAGCAATTCCCGAGGGACAGATACGCAGTATTTT
CASNSRGTDTQYF
>TRBJ1-2|TRBV6-1|.|.
TGTGCCAGCAGTGGGGGCCCGGACGCAGGCTACACCTTC
CASSGGPDAGYTF
>TRBJ2-1|TRBV6-1|.|.
TGTGCCAGCAGTGAGAGGGCCCATACCAATGAGCAGTTCTTC
CASSERAHTNEQFF
>TRBJ1-1|TRBV2|.|.
TGTGCCAGCAACCCCGGGTTCGCTGAAGCTTTCTTT
CASNPGFAEAFF
>TRBJ1-1|TRBV21-1|.|.
TGTGCCAGCAGCACTACGAAGGGGGCGTCGTGCACTGAAGCTTTCTTT
CASSTTKGASCTEAFF
>TRBJ2-1|TRBV14|few|TRBD1
TGTGCCAGCAGCCGGACAGGGGAGGCCTACAATGAGCAGTTCTTC
CASSRTGEAYNEQFF
>TRBJ1-2|TRBV7-9|.|TRBD1
TGTGCCAGCAGCGCCCGGACAGGTTATGGCTACACCTTC
CASSARTGYGYTF
>TRBJ2-2|TRBV7-3|.|TRBD2
TGTGCCAGCAGTCCCACTAGCGGGAGAGTTCGCGGGGAGCTGTTTTTT
CASSPTSGRVRGELFF
>TRBJ2-3|TRBV7-9|many|TRBD1
TGTGCCAGCAGCGCGGACAGGGCCAACACAGATACGCAGTATTTT
CASSADRANTDTQYF
>TRBJ2-1|TRBV24-1|.|.
TGTGCCACCAGTGATTTGTCGGCTAGCAATGAGCAGTTCTTC
CATSDLSASNEQFF
>TRBJ2-1|TRBV24-1|.|TRBD2
TGTGCCACTAGTCCAGACGGGACTACCAATGAGCAGTTCTTC
CATSPDGTTNEQFF
>TRBJ2-5|TRBV5-1|.|.
TGCGCCAGCAGCTTTCGGGGTTTCGGTGAGCAGTACTTC
CASSFRGFGEQYF
>TRBJ2-5|TRBV24-1|.|.
TGTGCCACCAGTGATGGGGGTGGGGCAGAAGAAGAGACCCAGTACTTC
CATSDGGGAEEETQYF
>TRBJ2-1|TRBV19|.|.
TGTGCCAGTAGTCGCCGTCCGGGTCTGGTCAATGAGCAGTTCTTC
CASSRRPGLVNEQFF
>TRBJ2-5|TRBV7-2|.|TRBD1
TGTGCCAGCAGACTCACAGGGGGAGAGACCCAGTACTTC
CASRLTGGETQYF
>TRBJ2-7|TRBV29-1|few|TRBD2
TGCAGCGCCGGGGGGGGAGAAGGAGCATACGAGCAGTACTTC
CSAGGGEGAYEQYF
>TRBJ2-4|TRBV7-9|.|.
TGTGCCAGCAGCTTAGCGCTGGGACCTAACATTCAGTACTTC
CASSLALGPNIQYF
>TRBJ2-1|TRBV7-2|.|.
TGTGCCAGCAGCCCAGACGGCTGGCGGGGAGCCTACAATGAGCAGTTCTTC
CASSPDGWRGAYNEQFF
>TRBJ2-3|TRBV18|once|.
TGTGCCAGCTCACCGGAGCTCCCTGGGGGAGATACGCAGTATTTT
CASSPELPGGDTQYF
>TRBJ1-1|TRBV7-9|few|.
TGCGCCAGCAGCTCCGGAGCGGCAAATGAAGCTTTCTTT
CASSSGAANEAFF
>TRBJ2-1|TRBV5-1|few|.
TGCGCCAGCAGCTCCCGGGACCGCAACAATGAGCAGTTCTTC
CASSSRDRNNEQFF
>TRBJ1-6|TRBV7-9|few|TRBD1
TGTGCCAGCAGCTTAGGCTGGACAGGGGGTAATTCACCCCTCCACTTT
CASSLGWTGGNSPLHF
>TRBJ2-3|TRBV28|.|TRBD2
TGTGCCAGCAGTCCAGATAGCGGGGCTAGCACAGATACGCAGTATTTT
CASSPDSGASTDTQYF
>TRBJ2-3|TRBV4-2|.|.
TGTGCCAGCAGCCAAGAGGGGGCAAATACGCAGTATTTT
CASSQEGANTQYF
>TRBJ2-3|TRBV20-1|few|.
TGCAGTGCTAGATCTTGGCCAGTGGTGGATACGCAGTATTTT
CSARSWPVVDTQYF
>TRBJ2-5|TRBV7-2|.|.
TGTGCCAGCAGCTTACCCCCCTTCGGGGGCGGAGAGACCCAGTACTTC
CASSLPPFGGGETQYF
>TRBJ2-3|TRBV7-9|few|.
TGTGCCAGCAGCTTAGCGGGAGCCCGCACAGATACGCAGTATTTT
CASSLAGARTDTQYF
>TRBJ2-3|TRBV7-9|few|TRBD2
TGTGCCAGCAGCCTCGGACTAGCTGGGAAGACAGATACGCAGTATTTT
CASSLGLAGKTDTQYF
>TRBJ2-3|TRBV4-3|.|.
TGCGCCAGCAGCCAAGAACCCCTCCGCACAGATACGCAGTATTTT
CASSQEPLRTDTQYF
>TRBJ2-1|TRBV10-3|.|.
TGTGCCATCAGCTCTAGCTCGGGGCACAATGAGCAGTTCTTC
CAISSSSGHNEQFF
>TRBJ1-1|TRBV29-1|.|TRBD1
TGCAGCGTAACCCGTGGGACAGCCAACACTGAAGCTTTCTTT
CSVTRGTANTEAFF
>TRBJ1-6|TRBV7-2|few|.
TGTGCCAGCAGCTTAGGACCGGCGAATTCACCCCTCCACTTT
CASSLGPANSPLHF
>TRBJ2-1|TRBV7-3|few|.
TGTGCCAGCAGCTTAGTAGCGGACCCCTACAATGAGCAGTTCTTC
CASSLVADPYNEQFF
>TRBJ2-1|TRBV6-2/TRBV6-3|.|TRBD2
TGTGCCAGCAGTTATTACCGGGAGGTAGACAATGAGCAGTTCTTC
CASSYYREVDNEQFF
>TRBJ2-3|TRBV5-1|few|.
TGCGCCAGCAGCCGACTAGGGGTAGATACGCAGTATTTT
CASSRLGVDTQYF
>TRBJ2-3|TRBV27|.|TRBD2
TGTGCCAGCAGCCCGGGGGGGGTGAGCACAGATACGCAGTATTTT
CASSPGGVSTDTQYF
>TRBJ1-4|TRBV6-5|.|TRBD1
TGTGCCAGCAGACAGGGGGTCAGTGAAAAACTGTTTTTT
CASRQGVSEKLFF
>TRBJ2-1|TRBV12-3/TRBV12-4|.|.
TGTGCCAGCAGTTTAGGAGGGACCCCCGATGAGCAGTTCTTC
CASSLGGTPDEQFF
>TRBJ2-1|TRBV6-6|.|TRBD2
TGTGCCAGCAGTGAGCGGGAGAGCCACAATGAGCAGTTCTTC
CASSERESHNEQFF
>TRBJ2-4|TRBV20-1|.|.
TGCAGTGCTAGGCTGGATTTGGGGGCGCTAGCCAAAAACATTCAGTACTTC
CSARLDLGALAKNIQYF
>TRBJ2-1|TRBV4-2|.|.
TGTGCCAGCAGCCAAGATAGGGGCGACAATGAGCAGTTCTTC
CASSQDRGDNEQFF
>TRBJ2-1|TRBV6-2/TRBV6-3|.|TRBD1
TGTGCCAGCACACAAATACAGGGGGCCTCCTACAATGAGCAGTTCTTC
CASTQIQGASYNEQFF
>TRBJ1-5|TRBV6-5|few|.
TGTGCCCCTAACTCCGGGGGCAATCAGCCCCAGCATTTT
CAPNSGGNQPQHF
>TRBJ2-1|TRBV24-1|.|TRBD2
TGTGCCACCAGCAACACTCTAGCGGGAGACCATGAGCAGTTCTTC
CATSNTLAGDHEQFF
>TRBJ2-3|TRBV7-2|few|TRBD1
TGTGCCAGCAGCTTCCTCGCGGGACAGGGTAGAACAGATACGCAGTATTTT
CASSFLAGQGRTDTQYF